Below, 7 T cell receptor beta chains from the same sample are listed, as sequenced in a study of blood T cells in healthy people across ages. With a J-beta primer mix and a sample-barcoded 5' primer, a second PCR ran roughly 6 to 11 cycles. TCRdb redid the calling of the 5' RACE reads with MiXCR, one entry per CDR3 protein. The table lists approximately 820,000 distinct CDR3 sequences, more than 40% of them singletons, with roughly 18% in the top ten. Sequencing used blood. Receptors originate from a man in his sixties in good health.

The CDR3 nucleotides are TGTGCCTGGAGTGCCAGGGGTTGGGAGACCCAGTACTTC. As protein: CAWSARGWETQYF. The V call is TRBV30, the J call TRBJ2-5, with D tentatively TRBD1 (6 bases). The length of the CDR3 is 13 residues. Germline V CDR1 and CDR2: GTSNPN, SVGIG (reference sequence). V lost 1 base and J lost 5, with 11 bases in between.

The CDR3 sequence is CSARAPNEQYF. The DNA of the CDR3 is TGCAGTGCTAGAGCTCCTAACGAGCAGTACTTC. The rearrangement links TRBV20-1 to TRBJ2-7; no clear D gene. Deletions cut 1 base from V and 5 bases from J, with 6 bases between. Germline V gene data show CDR1 as DFQATT and CDR2 as SNEGSKA (reference sequence). The CDR3 has 11 residues.

The table lists this clonotype with a few counts. The genes are TRBV11-3 and TRBJ2-5, with 10 bases aligning to TRBD1. The ends lost 5 bases at V and 5 bases at J; junction bases unmatched: 11. Germline CDR1 SGHNT, CDR2 YENEEA. This CDR3 has 16 amino acids. CDR3 loop: CASSPRQGADRETQYF. CDR3 bases: TGTGCCAGCAGCCCTAGACAGGGGGCGGATCGGGAGACCCAGTACTTC. The variable domain in full, completed from reference TRBV11-3 and TRBJ2-5, reads EAGVVQSPRYKIIEKKQPVAFWCNPISGHNTLYWYLQNLGQGPELLIRYENEEAVDDSQLPKDRFSAERLKGVDSTLKIQPAELGDSAVYLCASSPRQGADRETQYFGPGTRLLVL.

This rearrangement joins TRBV5-4 to TRBJ2-7; 7 nucleotides agree with TRBD1. Germline V gene lookup returns CDR1 SGHNT and CDR2 YYREEE (reference sequence). The CDR3 has 15 amino acids. V shed 5 bases, J shed 0 bases, and the junction held 8 bases outside the gene matches. The CDR3 loop is CASSPRDSNSYEQYF. As DNA, the CDR3 is TGTGCCAGCAGTCCCCGGGACAGCAACTCCTACGAGCAGTACTTC.

The chain combines TRBV28 with TRBJ1-2; D gene unclear. Trimming took off 4 bases at V and 7 bases at J, with 7 bases between the two ends. The germline V gene has CDR1 MDHEN and CDR2 SYDVKM. There are 11 residues in the CDR3. The CDR3 DNA reads TGTGCCAGCAGTTCCGCCTTTGGCTACACCTTC. This translates into CASSSAFGYTF.

This clonotype was seen a few times. This sequence joins TRBV5-1 and TRBJ2-4; no clear D gene. Germline V CDR1 and CDR2: SGHRS, YFSETQ. Deletions cut 0 bases from V and 5 bases from J, with 12 bases between. The CDR3 covers 15 residues. The DNA for the CDR3 is TGCGCCAGCAGCTTGGTAGCAGGAAATGAAAACATTCAGTACTTC. It codes for CASSLVAGNENIQYF.

This clonotype was seen a handful of times. J is TRBJ2-1 and V is TRBV6-1, with D perhaps matching TRBD1 (6 bases). Germline loops: CDR1 MNHNS, CDR2 SASEGT. The CDR3 is 14 amino acids. Trimming removed 6 bases at V and 5 bases at J, with 14 bases between. CDR3 protein: CASRSSRGDNEQFF. The CDR3 DNA sequence: TGTGCCAGCAGATCTAGCAGGGGCGACAATGAGCAGTTCTTC.